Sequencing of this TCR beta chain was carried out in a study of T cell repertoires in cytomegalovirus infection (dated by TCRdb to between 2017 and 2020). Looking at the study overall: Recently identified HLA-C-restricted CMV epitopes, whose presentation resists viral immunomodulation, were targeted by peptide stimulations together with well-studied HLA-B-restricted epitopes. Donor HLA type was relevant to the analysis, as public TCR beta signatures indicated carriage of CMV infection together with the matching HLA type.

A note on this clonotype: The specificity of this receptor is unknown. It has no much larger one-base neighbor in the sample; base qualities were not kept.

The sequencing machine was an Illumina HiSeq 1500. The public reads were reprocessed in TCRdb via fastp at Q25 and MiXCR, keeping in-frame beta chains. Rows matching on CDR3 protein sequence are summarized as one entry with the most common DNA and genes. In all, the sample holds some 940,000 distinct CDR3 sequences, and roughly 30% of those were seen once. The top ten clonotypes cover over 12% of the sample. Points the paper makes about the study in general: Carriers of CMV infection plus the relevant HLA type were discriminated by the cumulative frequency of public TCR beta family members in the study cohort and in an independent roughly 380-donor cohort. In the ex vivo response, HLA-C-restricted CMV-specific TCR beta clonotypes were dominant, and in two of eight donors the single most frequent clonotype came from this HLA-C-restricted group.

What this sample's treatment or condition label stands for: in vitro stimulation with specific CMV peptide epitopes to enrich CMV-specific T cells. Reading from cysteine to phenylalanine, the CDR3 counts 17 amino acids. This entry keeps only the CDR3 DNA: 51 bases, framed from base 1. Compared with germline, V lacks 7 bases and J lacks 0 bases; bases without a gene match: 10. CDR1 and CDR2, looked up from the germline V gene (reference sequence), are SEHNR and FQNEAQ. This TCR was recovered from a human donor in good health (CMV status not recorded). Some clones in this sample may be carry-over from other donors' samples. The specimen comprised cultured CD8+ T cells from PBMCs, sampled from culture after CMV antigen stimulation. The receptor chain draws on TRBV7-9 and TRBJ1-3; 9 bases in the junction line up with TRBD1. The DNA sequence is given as TGTGCCAGCACCGTACCGGGACAGGGCAGCTCTGGAAACACCATATATTTT. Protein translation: CASTVPGQGSSGNTIYF.